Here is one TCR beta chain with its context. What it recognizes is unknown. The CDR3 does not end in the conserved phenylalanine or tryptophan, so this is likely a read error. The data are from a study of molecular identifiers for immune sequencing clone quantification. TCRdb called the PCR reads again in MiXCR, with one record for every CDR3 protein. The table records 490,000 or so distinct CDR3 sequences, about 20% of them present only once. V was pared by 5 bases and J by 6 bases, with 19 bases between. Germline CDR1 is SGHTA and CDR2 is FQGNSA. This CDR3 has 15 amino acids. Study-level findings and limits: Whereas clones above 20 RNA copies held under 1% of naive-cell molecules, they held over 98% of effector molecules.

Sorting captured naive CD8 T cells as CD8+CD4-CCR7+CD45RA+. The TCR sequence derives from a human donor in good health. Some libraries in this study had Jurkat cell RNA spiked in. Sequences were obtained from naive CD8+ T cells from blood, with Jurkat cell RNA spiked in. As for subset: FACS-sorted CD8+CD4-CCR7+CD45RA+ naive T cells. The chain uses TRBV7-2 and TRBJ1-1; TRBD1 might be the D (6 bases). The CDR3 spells CASSLMGARGAEAFL. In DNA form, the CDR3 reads TGTGCCAGCAGCCTCATGGGGGCGCGGGGCGCTGAAGCTTTCTTA.